This T cell receptor beta chain was recorded in a study of T cell responses to AZD1222 COVID-19 vaccine. Across the study: Second doses at about 4 or about 12 weeks were pooled.

Clones were sequenced by immunoSEQ multiplex PCR, and TCRdb holds only the in-frame ones, with some missing. Of over 100,000 clones listed, 80% to 95% are singletons. The CDR3 runs to 14 residues. The germline CDR1 and CDR2 sequences are SGHNT and YYREEE (reference sequence). The ends were cut back, 3 bases at V and 4 bases at J, with 13 bases in the middle. The sample in question was peripheral blood, obtained on day 0 of AZD1222 vaccination. The sequence came from an adult in good health. The chain uses TRBV5-4 and TRBJ1-1, with D perhaps matching TRBD1 (5 bases). The CDR3 sequence is CASSSPSGATEAFF. The CDR3 DNA reads TGTGCCAGCAGCTCTCCAAGCGGGGCCACTGAAGCTTTCTTT.